Each of the 7 T cell receptor beta chains below was sequenced from the same sample in a study of T cell responses to AZD1222 COVID-19 vaccine. The repertoire was sequenced with immunoSEQ multiplex PCR; TCRdb's copy has only in-frame clones and lacks some. The sample lists 130,000 to 150,000 clones; over 80% were seen once. The starting material was peripheral blood, obtained 28 days after the second AZD1222 dose. Receptors originate from an adult who received the AZD1222 COVID-19 vaccine.

The J gene is TRBJ2-1, the V gene TRBV11-3; 12 bases map to TRBD2. The CDR3 runs 16 residues. Losses at the gene ends were 5 bases for V and 6 bases for J; bases not matched to a gene: 8. Germline V gene data show CDR1 as SGHNT and CDR2 as YENEEA. CDR3: CASSPLLAGGRNEQFF. CDR3 coding DNA: TGTGCCAGCAGCCCGCTGCTAGCGGGGGGGCGCAATGAGCAGTTCTTC. Complete variable domain (other parts from reference TRBV11-3 and TRBJ2-1): EAGVVQSPRYKIIEKKQPVAFWCNPISGHNTLYWYLQNLGQGPELLIRYENEEAVDDSQLPKDRFSAERLKGVDSTLKIQPAELGDSAVYLCASSPLLAGGRNEQFFGPGTRLTVL.

The chain has TRBV6-2 or TRBV6-3 and TRBJ2-1; 10 bases are a match to TRBD2. V lost 5 bases, J lost 7 bases, and 8 bases stayed unmatched. Germline V gene sequence: CDR1 MNHEY, CDR2 SVGEGT. The CDR3 is 15 amino acids. In DNA form, the CDR3 reads TGTGCCAGCAGTCTCCTAACTAGCGGGGCTAATGAGCAGTTCTTC. This gives the protein CASSLLTSGANEQFF.

The J gene is TRBJ1-4, the V gene TRBV7-9; 8 nucleotides align to TRBD1. Trimming cost V 5 bases and J 6 bases; bases outside gene matches: 8. This CDR3 spans 15 amino acids. Germline-derived CDR1 and CDR2 are SEHNR and FQNEAQ (reference sequence). The CDR3 bases are TGTGCCAGCAGCACCGAGACAGGGGCCCATGAAAAACTGTTTTTT. This gives the protein CASSTETGAHEKLFF.

This chain connects TRBV18 to TRBJ2-1, with D perhaps being TRBD1 or TRBD2 (5 bases each). V shed 1 base and J shed 5 bases, with 15 bases lying between them. This CDR3 is built from 16 residues. Germline V CDR1 and CDR2: KGHSH, LQKENI. The CDR3 sequence is CASSPRGDLLDNEQFF. The CDR3 nucleotides are TGTGCCAGCTCACCACGAGGGGACCTCCTAGACAATGAGCAGTTCTTC. The whole variable domain, remainder taken from reference TRBV18 and TRBJ2-1, is NAGVMQNPRHLVRRRGQEARLRCSPMKGHSHVYWYRQLPEEGLKFMVYLQKENIIDESGMPKERFSAEFPKEGPSILRIQQVVRGDSAAYFCASSPRGDLLDNEQFFGPGTRLTVL.

The chain carries TRBV30 and TRBJ1-1; D is ambiguous. This CDR3 contains 16 residues. Germline CDR1 is GTSNPN and CDR2 is SVGIG (reference sequence). The ends were cut back, 0 bases at V and 0 bases at J, with 14 bases in the middle. The CDR3 here is CAWSVRLRTVNTEAFF. The CDR3 nucleotides read TGTGCCTGGAGTGTACGTTTGCGTACGGTGAACACTGAAGCTTTCTTT.

The rearrangement joins TRBV29-1 to TRBJ1-1, with 9 bases lining up with TRBD1. V shed 7 bases and J 6 bases; nucleotides not matched to a gene: 9. This CDR3 spans 13 amino acids. The germline CDR1 and CDR2 sequences are SQVTM and ANQGSEA. CDR3 sequence: CSALKDRGPEAFF. The CDR3 region has the DNA TGCAGCGCCTTAAAGGACAGGGGTCCTGAAGCTTTCTTT.

This chain uses TRBV30 with TRBJ1-5, with D hard to call. Germline CDR1 reads GTSNPN; CDR2 reads SVGIG (reference sequence). Trimming stripped 1 base from V and 0 bases from J, with 10 bases between. The CDR3 is 15 residues long. The CDR3 protein is CAWSEAVYSNQPQHF. CDR3 DNA: TGTGCCTGGAGTGAAGCGGTCTATAGCAATCAGCCCCAGCATTTT.